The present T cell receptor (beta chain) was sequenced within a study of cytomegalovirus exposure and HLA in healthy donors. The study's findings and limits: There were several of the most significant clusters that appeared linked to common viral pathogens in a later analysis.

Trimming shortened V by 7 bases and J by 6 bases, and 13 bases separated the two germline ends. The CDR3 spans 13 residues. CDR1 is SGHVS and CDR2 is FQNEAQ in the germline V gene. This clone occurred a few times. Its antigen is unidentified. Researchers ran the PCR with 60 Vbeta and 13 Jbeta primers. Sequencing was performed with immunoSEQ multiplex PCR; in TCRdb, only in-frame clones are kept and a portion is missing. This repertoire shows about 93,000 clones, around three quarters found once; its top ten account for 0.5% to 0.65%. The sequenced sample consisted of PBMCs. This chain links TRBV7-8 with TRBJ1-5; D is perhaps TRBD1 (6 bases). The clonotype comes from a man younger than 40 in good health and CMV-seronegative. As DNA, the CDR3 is TGTGCCAGCACCCCAGGGGCTTCTCAGCCCCAGCATTTT. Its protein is CASTPGASQPQHF.